Listed below are T cell receptor beta chains from one sample, sequenced in a study of coeliac disease. Generated by immunoSEQ multiplex PCR, the TCRdb table keeps only in-frame clones and is missing some. The sample consists of 5,400 or so clones, 50% to 60% of them appearing once. Specimen: intraepithelial lymphocytes from the gut. These receptors were obtained from a woman in her twenties or thirties with active celiac disease. Each CDR3 is given without its conserved first and last residue. Clone size is stated in some rows and not others, as once, few, many or a class when expanded.

v_gene,j_gene,abundance,CDR3aa
TRBV9,TRBJ2-7,medium-sized,ASSVAPFSPYEQY
TRBV7-6,TRBJ2-5,few,ASSQNRVQETQY
TRBV28,TRBJ1-5,-,ASIAQGMFGQPQH
TRBV15,TRBJ1-5,few,ATSRDLQGLQPQH
TRBV5-6,TRBJ2-7,-,ASSFGAGGSYEQY
TRBV7-2,TRBJ1-1,few,ASSFLQGKTEAF
TRBV10-1,TRBJ2-7,-,ANCSGGASYEQY
TRBV19,TRBJ2-3,-,ASNERRGGSDTQY
TRBV10-3,TRBJ2-3,-,AISEGEGDTQY
TRBV4-1,TRBJ1-3,-,ASSYTGTGIGNTIY
TRBV4-3,TRBJ2-2,-,ASSQDPWDTFAGELF